This T cell receptor (beta chain) is drawn from a study of T cell responses to AZD1222 COVID-19 vaccine. Study outcomes and limitations: Baseline seropositivity characterized only a handful of AZD1222 recipients.

For this clone: What it binds is unknown.

Data came from immunoSEQ multiplex PCR; TCRdb stores just in-frame clones and leaves some out. The sample contains about 42,000 clones, approximately 88% of which appear only once. This TCR was recovered from an adult who received the AZD1222 COVID-19 vaccine. The input for sequencing was peripheral blood, taken 28 days after the second AZD1222 dose.

CDR3 sequence: CASKVRGEAEAFF. In DNA form, the CDR3 reads TGTGCCAGCAAGGTCAGGGGAGAGGCCGAAGCTTTCTTT. The rearrangement uses TRBV7-2 and TRBJ1-1; TRBD1 might be the D (6 bases). In germline, CDR1 is SGHTA, CDR2 FQGNSA. Trimming shortened V by 7 bases and J by 8 bases, and 17 bases separated the two germline ends. This CDR3 has 13 amino acids.